A selection of T cell receptor beta chains follows, all from one sample in a study of regulatory T cells in long-lasting Graves disease. TCRdb reanalysed the multiplex PCR reads using MiXCR and keeps one entry per CDR3 protein. The sample holds a few hundred thousand distinct CDR3 sequences, around 20% seen once. These records were also assigned to another study, of T cells in Graves' hyperthyroidism and ophthalmopathy.

The sample consisted of peripheral blood mononuclear cells (PBMCs), taken at new diagnosis, from a patient treated with antithyroid drugs. The origin of the receptors is a woman aged 25 to 39 with Graves disease. The CDR3 runs from the conserved cysteine through the conserved F or W. D genes are given only for firm matches. Size is omitted from some rows. Given values are once, few, many or a class for expanded clones.

j_call clone_size v_call d_call cdr3_nt cdr3_aa
TRBJ2-5 many TRBV2 - TGTGCCACCCAACCGACGGGGCAGGGTCAAGAGACCCAGTACTTC CATQPTGQGQETQYF
TRBJ1-5 many TRBV12-3/TRBV12-4 - TGTGCCAGCAGTTTCAGGCAGTCTCATCAGCCCCAGCATTTT CASSFRQSHQPQHF
TRBJ1-6 many TRBV27 - TGTGCCACCAAACAACATCCCAATTCACCCCTCCACTTT CATKQHPNSPLHF
TRBJ2-3 many TRBV6-2/TRBV6-3 - TGTGCCAGCGTGGGGGGAAGCACAGATACGCAGTATTTT CASVGGSTDTQYF
TRBJ1-6 - TRBV20-1 - TGCAGTGCTAGATCGCCCGAGACAGGTCTCTCCTATAATTCACCCCTCCACTTT CSARSPETGLSYNSPLHF
TRBJ2-4 many TRBV12-3/TRBV12-4 - TGTGCCAGCAGTTTTATGCTTGTAGCCAAAAACATTCAGTACTTC CASSFMLVAKNIQYF
TRBJ2-7 many TRBV7-2 - TGTGCCAGCAGCTTAGGGGGGACCTCCGTCTACGAGCAGTACTTC CASSLGGTSVYEQYF
TRBJ1-1 many TRBV19 - TGTGCCACCTCGACGGGAAACATGAACACTGAAGCTTTCTTT CATSTGNMNTEAFF
TRBJ2-1 many TRBV27 - TGTGCCAGCGTAGCGTCCGTCCGGAGGAATGAGCAGTTCTTC CASVASVRRNEQFF
TRBJ1-3 many TRBV30 - TGTGCCTGGAGTGGGCCTAGCTCTGGAAACACCATATATTTT CAWSGPSSGNTIYF
TRBJ1-1 - TRBV3-1 TRBD1 TGTGCCAGCAGCCACCTACAGGGGGCGTCCCTCGGTGAAGCTTTCTTT CASSHLQGASLGEAFF
TRBJ2-7 many TRBV11-2 TRBD1 TGTGCCAGCAGCTTAAAGGCCAGGGGGTTTTCAAGCTACGAGCAGTACTTC CASSLKARGFSSYEQYF
TRBJ2-2 many TRBV9 - TGTGCCAGCAGCCAGGGGGGCGGATACACCGGGGAGCTGTTTTTT CASSQGGGYTGELFF
TRBJ2-5 many TRBV27 TRBD2 TGTGCCAGCAGTTTATCAATACCCATTGGGAGGGGACGACAAGAGACCCAGTACTTC CASSLSIPIGRGRQETQYF
TRBJ2-1 - TRBV13 - TGTGCCAGCAGTGAAGCGCTTCGCGGGATCTACAATGAGCAGTTCTTC CASSEALRGIYNEQFF
TRBJ2-5 - TRBV2 TRBD1 TGTGCCAGCAGCCTTCGGTCTACAGGGGGCGAGACCCAGTACTTC CASSLRSTGGETQYF
TRBJ1-5 many TRBV19 - TGTGCCAGTAGTATATCCGACAGGCGCAATCAGCCCCAGCATTTT CASSISDRRNQPQHF
TRBJ2-2 many TRBV5-1 - TGCGCCAGCAGCATAATCGTAGGGGAGCTGTTTTTT CASSIIVGELFF
TRBJ2-1 many TRBV2 - TGTGCCAGCAGGATGACCTCCCTAGCGAGCCCGTACAATGAGCAGTTCTTC CASRMTSLASPYNEQFF
TRBJ2-5 many TRBV5-1 TRBD1 TGCGCCAGCAGCCCAAGTGACAGGGCTCCGGAGACCCAGTACTTC CASSPSDRAPETQYF
TRBJ1-4 many TRBV12-3/TRBV12-4 - TGTGCCAGCAGTCCGCGGGGCGAGGAAAAACTGTTTTTT CASSPRGEEKLFF
TRBJ1-5 many TRBV19 - TGTGCCGGCTCACAGGGAGATCAGCCCCAGCATTTT CAGSQGDQPQHF
TRBJ1-5 many TRBV28 - TGTGCCAGCAGTTTAGTTGTTTGGGGTTATAGCAATCAGCCCCAGCATTTT CASSLVVWGYSNQPQHF
TRBJ1-1 many TRBV28 - TGTGCCAGCAGTTTCCAGACCACGAACACTGAAGCTTTCTTT CASSFQTTNTEAFF
TRBJ1-1 many TRBV6-1 - TGTGCCAGCCGAGAGACGGTAGCGGCTGAAGCTTTCTTT CASRETVAAEAFF
TRBJ2-5 many TRBV4-2 TRBD2 TGTGCCAGCAGCTCAGTCGGGGGGCGGGAGGCAGAGACCCAGTACTTC CASSSVGGREAETQYF
TRBJ1-4 many TRBV2 - TGTGCCAGCAGCACCCAGCGGGAGGCAGCCCTTAATGAAAAACTGTTTTTT CASSTQREAALNEKLFF
TRBJ2-1 many TRBV2 TRBD1 TGTGCCAGCAGTGAACATCCGGGACAGGGCTCCCACAATGAGCAGTTCTTC CASSEHPGQGSHNEQFF
TRBJ2-2 - TRBV4-1 - TGCGCCAGCAGCCAAGGAGGCGCTGAAGGGGGCGGGGAGCTGTTTTTT CASSQGGAEGGGELFF
TRBJ2-1 many TRBV11-3 - TGTGCCAGCAGCGAAGGGGTTAGATCCTACAATGAGCAGTTCTTC CASSEGVRSYNEQFF
TRBJ2-5 many TRBV3-1 - TGTGCCAGCAGCCATCGGCCAGGGGTGCCCCTTGGTCCCCAGTACTTC CASSHRPGVPLGPQYF
TRBJ2-3 many TRBV27 TRBD2 TGTGCCAGCAGACGTCTAGCGGGGGCCGGTCCAGATACGCAGTATTTT CASRRLAGAGPDTQYF
TRBJ2-7 many TRBV7-8 TRBD1 TGTGCCAGCAGCTTAGGGTATCGGGGACAGGGGGCGGGCGAGCAGTACTTC CASSLGYRGQGAGEQYF
TRBJ2-6 many TRBV6-9 - TGTGCCAGCAGTTACGACACTGGGGCCAACGTCCTGACTTTC CASSYDTGANVLTF
TRBJ1-2 - TRBV28 - TGTGCCAGCAGTACAATCGACAGGACCAGCGGCTACACCTTC CASSTIDRTSGYTF
TRBJ1-1 many TRBV30 - TGTGCCTGGAGTGTAGGGGCCGTGAACACTGAAGCTTTCTTT CAWSVGAVNTEAFF
TRBJ1-1 many TRBV6-2/TRBV6-3 TRBD1 TGTGCCAGCAGTTACCTTACGACAGGGATGAACACTGAAGCTTTCTTT CASSYLTTGMNTEAFF
TRBJ2-1 many TRBV11-2 - TGTGCCAGCAGCTTAGGCGACGGGGCGTTCTCCTACAATGAGCAGTTCTTC CASSLGDGAFSYNEQFF
TRBJ1-1 many TRBV6-2/TRBV6-3 - TGTGCCAGCAGTTACTCGGGGCACGATAACACTGAAGCTTTCTTT CASSYSGHDNTEAFF
TRBJ2-1 many TRBV10-3 TRBD2 TGTGCCATCAGTGAACGGGGGGGAAACAATGAGCAGTTCTTC CAISERGGNNEQFF
TRBJ1-6 - TRBV9 - TGTGCCAGCAGCGTAGATCAGGGCTATTCACCCCTCCACTTT CASSVDQGYSPLHF
TRBJ2-1 many TRBV2 - TGTGCCAGCAGTTCAACCTACAATGAGCAGTTCTTC CASSSTYNEQFF
TRBJ1-4 - TRBV6-5 - TGTGCCAGCAGTTACTCGGGAGCAACTAATGAAAAACTGTTTTTT CASSYSGATNEKLFF
TRBJ1-2 many TRBV7-8 TRBD1 TGTGCCAGCAGCTTAGGGGACAGGGTAGGAGGCTACACCTTC CASSLGDRVGGYTF
TRBJ1-6 - TRBV2 TRBD1 TGTGCCAGCACTTCTGAGGGGGCAGCGGATTCACCCCTCCACTTT CASTSEGAADSPLHF